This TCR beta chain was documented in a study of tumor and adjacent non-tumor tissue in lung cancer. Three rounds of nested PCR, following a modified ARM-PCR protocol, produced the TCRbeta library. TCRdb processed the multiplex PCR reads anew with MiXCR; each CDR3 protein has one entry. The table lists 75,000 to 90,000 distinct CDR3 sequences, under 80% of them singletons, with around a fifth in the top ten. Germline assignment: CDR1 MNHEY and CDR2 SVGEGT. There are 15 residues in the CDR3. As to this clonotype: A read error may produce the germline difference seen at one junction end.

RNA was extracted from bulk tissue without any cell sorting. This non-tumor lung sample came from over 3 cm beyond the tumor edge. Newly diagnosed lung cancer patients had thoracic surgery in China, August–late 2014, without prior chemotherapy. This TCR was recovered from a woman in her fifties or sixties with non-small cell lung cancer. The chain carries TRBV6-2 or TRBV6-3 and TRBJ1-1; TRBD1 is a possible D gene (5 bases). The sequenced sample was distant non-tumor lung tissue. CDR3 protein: CASSQEGTPATEAFF. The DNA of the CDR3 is TGTGCCAGCAGTCAGGAGGGGACTCCGGCCACTGAAGCCTTCTTT.